One and the same sample provided the 16 T cell receptor beta chains below, sequenced in a study of vaccination and CD4 T cells after COVID-19. The assay that was used to sequence DNA from cultured CD4+ T cells was the Oncomine TCR Beta short-read assay. TCRdb passed the PCR reads through MiXCR, listing each CDR3 protein once. The sample records roughly 3,800 distinct CDR3 sequences, 14% being singletons. Treatment of the sample: roughly 10-day PBMC culture with coronavirus spike peptide pools or control peptides (ViraFEST assay). For these TCRs, the target antigens are not known. The source material was CD4+ T cells from blood, cultured in vitro. These receptors all stem from a human donor who had recovered from COVID-19.

Only a few counts were recorded for this clonotype. The J gene is TRBJ1-5, the V gene TRBV12-3 or TRBV12-4; D perhaps matches TRBD1 (5 bases). The CDR3 runs 14 residues. V was cut by 5 bases and J by 1 base, with 9 bases left in between. The DNA for the CDR3 is TGTGCCAGCAGTCAAAGGGGAAGCAATCAGCCCCAGCATTTT. Translation: CASSQRGSNQPQHF.

In its sample, this clonotype is medium-sized. The chain combines TRBV20-1 with TRBJ1-6, with D tentatively TRBD1 (5 bases). The CDR3 is 16 amino acids. V was clipped by 2 bases and J by 10 bases, with 21 bases between them. Per germline, CDR1 DFQATT and CDR2 SNEGSKA (reference sequence). The CDR3 protein is CSARKPAGPMGSPLHF. DNA for the CDR3: TGCAGTGCTAGAAAGCCGGCGGGACCGATGGGGTCACCCCTCCACTTT.

The V and J genes are TRBV6-2 or TRBV6-3 and TRBJ2-7; TRBD2 matches at 8 bases. This CDR3 region has 13 residues. Germline V CDR1 and CDR2: MNHEY, SVGEGT. The V gene end was trimmed by 2 bases and the J gene end by 3 bases; junction bases not matched to a gene: 0. Here the CDR3 DNA reads TGTGCCAGCAGTTACGGGACTAGCTACGAGCAGTACTTC. This codes for CASSYGTSYEQYF.

This clonotype was seen a handful of times. CDR3 in amino acids: CSVGTGRHTDTQYF. DNA for the CDR3: TGCAGTGTTGGGACAGGGAGACACACAGATACGCAGTATTTT. The chain couples TRBV20-1 to TRBJ2-3; 9 bases line up with TRBD1. This CDR3 is 14 amino acids long. The ends lost 7 bases at V and 2 bases at J; junction bases unmatched: 7. Germline V gene data show CDR1 as DFQATT and CDR2 as SNEGSKA (reference sequence).

This clonotype was seen a few times. V and J are TRBV4-1 and TRBJ2-5, with 7 positions matching TRBD2. The CDR3 has 15 amino acids. V gave up 0 bases and J gave up 4 bases; unmatched junction bases: 5. Germline loops: CDR1 MGHRA, CDR2 YSYEKL. CDR3 sequence reads: CASSQDGGGGETQYF. For the CDR3, the DNA is TGCGCCAGCAGCCAAGATGGGGGGGGAGGAGAGACCCAGTACTTC.

As regards this clonotype: One junction end does not reproduce the germline sequence, and a read error may be involved. The J gene is TRBJ2-3, the V gene TRBV3-1; the D is unclear. The CDR3 has 13 residues. Germline CDR1 and CDR2: LGHDT and YNNKEL (reference sequence). The CDR3 DNA reads as TGTGCCAGCAGCCAAGAGTTAGGGTTCACCTCCACGTTT. This encodes CASSQELGFTSTF.

Only one count was recorded for this clonotype. CDR3 residues: CASSDISIFGNPGELFF. CDR3 nucleotide sequence: TGCGCCAGCAGTGACATTTCAATCTTTGGCAATCCCGGGGAGCTGTTTTTT. This sequence joins TRBV10-2 and TRBJ2-2; no clear D gene. V dropped 3 bases and J dropped 6 bases, with 20 bases sitting between them. Germline V gene data show CDR1 as WSHSY and CDR2 as SAAADI. This CDR3 comprises 17 residues.

The chain joins TRBV6-1 to TRBJ1-4, with TRBD1 matching over 11 bases. The CDR3 totals 16 residues. Germline-derived CDR1 and CDR2 are MNHNS and SASEGT. V shed 2 bases, J shed 7 bases, and the junction held 6 bases outside the gene matches. The DNA of the CDR3 is TGTGCCAGCAGTGAACGACCGGGACAGGGGGGTGAAAAACTGTTTTTT. Amino acid sequence: CASSERPGQGGEKLFF.

This clonotype is labeled as large. The V and J genes are TRBV24-1 and TRBJ1-4; D perhaps matches TRBD1 (6 bases). Germline CDR1 is KGHDR and CDR2 is SFDVKD. The CDR3 runs 16 residues. Trimming removed 8 bases from V and 5 bases from J, with 20 bases in between. The CDR3 reads CATNMSVRTANEKLFF. CDR3 DNA sequence: TGTGCCACCAACATGTCCGTACGGACAGCGAATGAAAAACTGTTTTTT.

This clonotype is medium-sized. The chain uses TRBV7-9 and TRBJ2-1; 9 bases match TRBD2. Losses at the gene ends were 5 bases for V and 5 bases for J; bases not matched to a gene: 7. CDR1 SEHNR and CDR2 FQNEAQ come from the germline V gene (reference sequence). This CDR3 region has 15 residues. The CDR3 sequence is CASSLSGGLNNEQFF. The CDR3 DNA is TGTGCCAGCAGCCTAAGCGGGGGGCTAAACAATGAGCAGTTCTTC.

This clonotype was observed a handful of times. V is TRBV7-6 and J is TRBJ2-3, with D possibly being TRBD2 (7 bases). Germline CDR1 SGHVS, CDR2 FNYEAQ. This CDR3 is built from 17 residues. V gave up 1 base and J gave up 4 bases, with 18 bases separating them. CDR3 sequence reads: CASSLGLGGGGPDTQYF. The CDR3 DNA reads as TGTGCCAGCAGCTTAGGACTGGGGGGCGGGGGCCCAGATACGCAGTATTTT.

The chain combines TRBV12-3 or TRBV12-4 with TRBJ1-1; 7 bases fit TRBD1. With 3 bases clipped from V and 7 bases from J, the junction kept 11 bases outside the gene matches. The CDR3 is 15 residues long. This CDR3 is CASSLKGGGFGEAFF. Written as DNA, the CDR3 is TGTGCCAGCAGTTTGAAGGGAGGGGGCTTCGGTGAAGCTTTCTTT.

By share, this clonotype counts as medium-sized (0.01 to 0.1%). The V call is TRBV20-1, the J call TRBJ2-4; weak D call: TRBD1 (5 bases). CDR1 is DFQATT, CDR2 SNEGSKA, per germline (reference sequence). This CDR3 comprises 13 residues. This chain's CDR3 is CGALRESKNIQYF. The CDR3 nucleotides read TGCGGGGCCCTTAGGGAATCTAAAAACATTCAGTACTTC.

By proportion, this clonotype is medium-sized (0.01 to 0.1%). V is TRBV20-1 and J is TRBJ2-3, with 12 bases matching TRBD2. Trimming took 6 bases from V and 3 from J; bases not matched to a gene: 13. Germline lookup yields CDR1 DFQATT and CDR2 SNEGSKA (reference sequence). This CDR3 region has 17 residues. The CDR3 here is CSAIGPSGGAGTDTQYF. The CDR3 region has the DNA TGCAGTGCCATAGGTCCTAGCGGGGGGGCCGGGACAGATACGCAGTATTTT.

By share, this clonotype counts as medium-sized. The rearrangement links TRBV6-1 to TRBJ1-6; TRBD1 might be the D (6 bases). Germline values: CDR1 MNHNS, CDR2 SASEGT. Trimming removed 4 bases from V and 7 bases from J, with 11 bases in between. The CDR3 extends over 14 amino acids. The CDR3 bases are TGTGCCAGCAGTGGACAGGCTGGGAATTCACCCCTCCACTTT. Encoded protein: CASSGQAGNSPLHF.

This clonotype was detected once. V usage is TRBV9 and J usage is TRBJ2-5; no definite D call. The germline gives CDR1 SGDLS, CDR2 YYNGEE. Trimming shortened V by 0 bases and J by 0 bases, and 6 bases separated the two germline ends. The CDR3 length is 14 residues. Written as DNA, the CDR3 is TGTGCCAGCAGCGTAGGAGGAGACCAAGAGACCCAGTACTTC. It translates to CASSVGGDQETQYF.